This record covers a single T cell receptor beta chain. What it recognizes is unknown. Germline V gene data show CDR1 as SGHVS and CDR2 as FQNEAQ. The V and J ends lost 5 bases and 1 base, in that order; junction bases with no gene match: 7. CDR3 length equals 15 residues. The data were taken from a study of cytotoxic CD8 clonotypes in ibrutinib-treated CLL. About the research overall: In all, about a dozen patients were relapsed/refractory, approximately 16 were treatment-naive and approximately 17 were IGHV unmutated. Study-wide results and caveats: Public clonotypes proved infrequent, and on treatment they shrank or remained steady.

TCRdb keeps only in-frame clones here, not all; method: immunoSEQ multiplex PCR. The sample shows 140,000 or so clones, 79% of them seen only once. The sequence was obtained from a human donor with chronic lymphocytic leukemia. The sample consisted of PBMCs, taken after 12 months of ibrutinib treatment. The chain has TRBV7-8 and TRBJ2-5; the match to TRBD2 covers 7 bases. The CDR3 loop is CASSVLWEGQETQYF. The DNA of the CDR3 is TGTGCCAGCAGCGTACTCTGGGAGGGCCAAGAGACCCAGTACTTC.